This T cell receptor (beta chain) was sequenced in a study of T-cell memory formation after mild COVID-19. In regard to this clonotype: Its cognate antigen is unknown.

Study-level results: Largely, contracting CD4+ clones fell within CM and EM, and contracting CD8+ clones within EMRA. Several responding clones turned up in pre-infection memory, indicating that cross-reactive memory may have taken part. Balance between CD4 and CD8 was seen in clones contracting day 15 to 85, and a CD4+ lean was seen in later expanders.

The TCR alpha and TCR beta cDNA libraries, bearing sample barcodes and UMIs, were generated by 5'RACE using constant-segment primers. TCRdb passed the 5' RACE reads through MiXCR, listing each CDR3 protein once. The sample lists some 450,000 distinct CDR3 sequences; 15% to 20% were seen once. CDR1 GTSNPN and CDR2 SVGIG come from the germline V gene (reference sequence). The V gene lost 2 bases and the J gene lost 7 bases, with 9 bases spanning the gap. The CDR3 is 13 residues long. This chain joins TRBV30 and TRBJ1-6; D call uncertain. The source is a man aged 18 to 30 who had mild COVID-19 (a few samples of this study predate the infection). Cell type and time point are not known. The sample taken for sequencing was PBMCs or a T cell subset sorted from them (not recorded which). CDR3 sequence reads: CAWSLWVNSPLHF. For the CDR3, the DNA is TGTGCCTGGAGTTTGTGGGTCAATTCACCCCTCCACTTT.